This T cell receptor (beta chain) was captured in a study of T cells in Graves' hyperthyroidism and ophthalmopathy (dated by TCRdb to about 2019). As for the study more broadly: Peripheral blood was collected at initial diagnosis, before any treatment. To identify TCR V-J signatures that set the groups apart, the researchers used a discovery cohort of 100 patients, made up of under 50 with Graves' ophthalmopathy and 55 to 65 with stable Graves' hyperthyroidism. Whether ophthalmopathy could be predicted prospectively was tested in an independent validation cohort made up of some 20 hyperthyroidism patients plus 17 patients who later progressed to ophthalmopathy. The roughly 94 discovery patients were randomly divided into training and test sets at a 7:3 ratio. The study also compared thyroid tissue and blood T-cell repertoires from several Graves' hyperthyroidism patients. After blood sampling, hyperthyroidism patients were treated with methimazole at a starting dose of 30 mg daily, and ophthalmopathy patients were treated with high-dose intravenous methylprednisolone. The paper reports TCR Vbeta CDR3 sequencing of roughly 140 peripheral blood samples: fewer than 50 ophthalmopathy, 70 to 85 hyperthyroidism and approximately 17 progressor patients.

Amplification of TCR beta CDR3 regions was carried out from RNA transcripts. The first round of RT-PCR for the TCR CDR3 was performed with the HTBI primer set and the Qiagen OneStep RT-PCR kit. Libraries were constructed in a second round of multiplex PCR, after which size selection and purification were performed. Sequencing of the libraries was done on an Illumina HiSeq2000 using paired-end 100 bp reads. As for the original processing: SOAPnuke was used to process the raw data, with reads discarded if the reads contained adapters or uncalled bases, had a mean Phred below 15, or lacked an exact constant-primer or identifier match. High-quality paired reads were merged with COPE v1.2.5, and unique nucleotide sequences were defined as clonotypes. MiTCR v1.1 was used to align the clonotypes against IMGT TRBV, TRBD and TRBJ reference segments. Only V-J combinations with frequency above 0.0001, covering about 99% of repertoires, were analysed. The TCS score was defined as F50 (clonal expansion) divided by E x V (chaos), with BLOSUM62-based TCRdist calculated between CDR3 peptides within each V-J. Welch's t-statistics and random forest reduced around 520 V-J features to roughly 13, which were used in a naive Bayes classifier (R e1071). In-frame beta chains were kept once TCRdb had trimmed the public reads at Q25 with fastp and called clones with MiXCR. Every entry covers one CDR3 protein and lists the most common genes and DNA from its rows. TCRdb, not the original authors, processed these V and J calls. Across this sample there are about 350,000 distinct CDR3 sequences, with approximately 18% seen only once. Approximately 35% of the sample belongs to the ten largest clones.

CDR1 and CDR2 are drawn from the germline V gene: SGHTA, FQGNSA. From V the trimming removes 4 bases and from J it removes 0 bases, while the gene matches leave 5 bases of the junction unaccounted for. From the cysteine through the phenylalanine, the CDR3 covers 15 amino acids. Only the CDR3 portion is preserved as DNA: 45 bases, with reading frame beginning at the first base. Hyperthyroidism patients were newly diagnosed, with disease duration under 2 months, and aged 18 to 65 years. Exclusion was applied to patients with uncontrolled infections, other autoimmune diseases, pregnancy or lactation. Diagnoses relied on clinical symptoms, serum thyroxine and TRAb, thyroid ultrasound and orbital computed tomography. Blood from progressor patients was drawn when they were first diagnosed with hyperthyroidism, before any ophthalmopathy symptoms appeared. Ficoll-Paque density gradient centrifugation was used to isolate PBMCs from about 10 ml of fresh peripheral blood. Progressor patients were first diagnosed with Graves' hyperthyroidism and then developed ophthalmopathy during follow-up. Total RNA was extracted with Trizol reagent, and quality was checked on an Agilent 2100 Bioanalyzer.

Details on this clonotype: Its antigen has not been determined. Base qualities were left out, and no much larger clone turns up one base away.

Broad study findings and their caveats: In validation, the model predicted progression to ophthalmopathy with around 71% sensitivity and approximately 72% specificity, a median of approximately 6.7 months before onset. Sample size was not statistically predetermined, and investigators were not blinded to group allocation. Most expanded thyroid clonotypes (frequency above 0.001) were also found in blood, which suggests that blood repertoires may mirror thyroid immune responses. Ophthalmopathy was separated from stable hyperthyroidism by a 13 V-J signature model, with 87.88% sensitivity and roughly 81% specificity obtained in cross-validation and 80%/75% obtained in testing.

This receptor chain uses TRBV7-2 and TRBJ1-1, with 7 junctional bases fitting TRBD1. The sequence came from a woman under 40 with Graves' hyperthyroidism that later progressed to Graves' ophthalmopathy. Sequencing was carried out using blood. The DNA reads as follows: TGTGCCAGCAGCTCGCTAGGACAGGTGAACACTGAAGCTTTCTTT. Its product reads: CASSSLGQVNTEAFF.